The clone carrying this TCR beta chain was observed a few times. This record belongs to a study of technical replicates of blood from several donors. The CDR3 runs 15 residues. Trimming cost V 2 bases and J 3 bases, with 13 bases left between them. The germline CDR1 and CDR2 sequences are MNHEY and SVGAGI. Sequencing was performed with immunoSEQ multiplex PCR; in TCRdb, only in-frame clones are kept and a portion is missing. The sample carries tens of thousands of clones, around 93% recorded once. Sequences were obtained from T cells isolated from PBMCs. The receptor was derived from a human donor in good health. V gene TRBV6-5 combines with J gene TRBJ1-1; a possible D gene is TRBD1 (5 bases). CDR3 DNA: TGTGCCAGCAGTTACGCCACAGGAGCTTACACTGAAGCTTTCTTT. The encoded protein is CASSYATGAYTEAFF.